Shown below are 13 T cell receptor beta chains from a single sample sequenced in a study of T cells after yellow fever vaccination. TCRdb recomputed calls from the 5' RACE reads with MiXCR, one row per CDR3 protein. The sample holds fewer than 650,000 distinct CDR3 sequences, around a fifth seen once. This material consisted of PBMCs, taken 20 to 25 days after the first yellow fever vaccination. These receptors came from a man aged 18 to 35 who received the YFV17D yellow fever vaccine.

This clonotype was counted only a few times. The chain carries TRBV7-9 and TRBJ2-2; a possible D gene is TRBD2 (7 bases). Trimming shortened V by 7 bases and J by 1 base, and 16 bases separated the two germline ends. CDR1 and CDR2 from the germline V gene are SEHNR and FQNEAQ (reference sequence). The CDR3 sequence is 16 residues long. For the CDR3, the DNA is TGTGCCAGCACCCCAACGGGGGGCCGGAACACCGGGGAGCTGTTTTTT. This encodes CASTPTGGRNTGELFF.

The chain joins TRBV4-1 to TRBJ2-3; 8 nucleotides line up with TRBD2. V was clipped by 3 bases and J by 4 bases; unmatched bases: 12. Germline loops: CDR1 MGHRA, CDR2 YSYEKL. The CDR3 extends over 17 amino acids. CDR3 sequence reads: CASSHIERGREADTQYF. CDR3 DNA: TGCGCCAGCAGCCATATTGAGCGGGGGCGGGAAGCAGATACGCAGTATTTT.

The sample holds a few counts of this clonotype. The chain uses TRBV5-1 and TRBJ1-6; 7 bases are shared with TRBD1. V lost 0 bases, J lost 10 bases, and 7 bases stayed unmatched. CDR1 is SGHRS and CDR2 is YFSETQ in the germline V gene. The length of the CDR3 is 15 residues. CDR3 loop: CASSLDKGAKSPLHF. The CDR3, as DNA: TGCGCCAGCAGCTTGGACAAGGGGGCGAAGTCACCCCTCCACTTT.

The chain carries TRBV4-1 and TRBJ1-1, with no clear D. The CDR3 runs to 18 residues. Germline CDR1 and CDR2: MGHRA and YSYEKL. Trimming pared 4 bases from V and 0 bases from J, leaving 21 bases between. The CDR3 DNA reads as TGCGCCAGCAGCCCCCTAACGGTCGGACCTAAGGTGAACACTGAAGCTTTCTTT. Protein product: CASSPLTVGPKVNTEAFF.

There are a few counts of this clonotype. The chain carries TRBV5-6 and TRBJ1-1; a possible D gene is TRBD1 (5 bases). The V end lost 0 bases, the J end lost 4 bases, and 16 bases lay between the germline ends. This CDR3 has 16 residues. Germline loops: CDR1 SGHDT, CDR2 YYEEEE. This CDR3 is CASSLGQGGLRTEAFF. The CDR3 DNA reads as TGTGCCAGCAGCTTGGGGCAGGGCGGGTTGCGCACTGAAGCTTTCTTT.

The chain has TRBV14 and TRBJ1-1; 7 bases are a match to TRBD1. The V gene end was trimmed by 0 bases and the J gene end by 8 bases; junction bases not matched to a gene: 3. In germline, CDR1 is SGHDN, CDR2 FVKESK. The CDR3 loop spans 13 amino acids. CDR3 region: CASSQERQGEAFF. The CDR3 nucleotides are TGTGCCAGCAGCCAAGAAAGACAGGGAGAAGCTTTCTTT. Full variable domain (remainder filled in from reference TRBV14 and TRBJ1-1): EAGVTQFPSHSVIEKGQTVTLRCDPISGHDNLYWYRRVMGKEIKFLLHFVKESKQDESGMPNNRFLAERTGGTYSTLKVQPAELEDSGVYFCASSQERQGEAFFGQGTRLTVV.

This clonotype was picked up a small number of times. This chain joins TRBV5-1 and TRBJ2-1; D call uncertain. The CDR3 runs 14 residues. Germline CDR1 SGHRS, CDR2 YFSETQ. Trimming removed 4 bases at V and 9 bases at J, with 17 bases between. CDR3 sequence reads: CASSMTPVESEQFF. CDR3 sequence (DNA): TGCGCCAGCAGCATGACCCCGGTGGAGTCTGAGCAGTTCTTC. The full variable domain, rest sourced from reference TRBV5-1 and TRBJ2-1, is KAGVTQTPRYLIKTRGQQVTLSCSPISGHRSVSWYQQTPGQGLQFLFEYFSETQRNKGNFPGRFSGRQFSNSRSEMNVSTLELGDSALYLCASSMTPVESEQFFGPGTRLTVL.

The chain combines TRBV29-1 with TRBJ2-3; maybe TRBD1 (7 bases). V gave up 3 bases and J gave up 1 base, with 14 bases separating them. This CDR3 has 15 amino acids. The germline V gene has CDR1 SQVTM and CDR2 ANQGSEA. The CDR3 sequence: CSVEGGRGRTDTQYF. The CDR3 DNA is TGCAGCGTTGAGGGAGGTAGGGGGCGCACAGATACGCAGTATTTT.

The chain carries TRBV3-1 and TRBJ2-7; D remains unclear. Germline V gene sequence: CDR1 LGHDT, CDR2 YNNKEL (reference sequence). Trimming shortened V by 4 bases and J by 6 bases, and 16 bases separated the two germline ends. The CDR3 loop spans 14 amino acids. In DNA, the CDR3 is TGTGCCAGCAGCCCCCCCCGATGGACGGGCGAGCAGTACTTC. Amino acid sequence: CASSPPRWTGEQYF.

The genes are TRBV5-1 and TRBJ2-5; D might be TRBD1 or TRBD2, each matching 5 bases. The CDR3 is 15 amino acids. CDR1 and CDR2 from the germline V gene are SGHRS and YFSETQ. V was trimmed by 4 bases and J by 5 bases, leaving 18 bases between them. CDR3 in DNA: TGCGCCAGCAGCGTGGCGGGTCGGGGCCCCGAGACCCAGTACTTC. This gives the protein CASSVAGRGPETQYF.

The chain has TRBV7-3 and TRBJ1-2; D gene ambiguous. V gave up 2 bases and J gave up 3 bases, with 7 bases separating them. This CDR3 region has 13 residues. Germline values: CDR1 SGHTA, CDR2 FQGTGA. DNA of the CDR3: TGTGCCAGCAGCTTAGGTAGTTACTATGGCTACACCTTC. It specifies CASSLGSYYGYTF.

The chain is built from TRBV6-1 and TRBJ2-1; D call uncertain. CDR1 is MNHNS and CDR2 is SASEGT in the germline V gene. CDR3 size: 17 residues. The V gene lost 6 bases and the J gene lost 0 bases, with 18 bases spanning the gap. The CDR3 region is CASRTMTVDSSYNEQFF. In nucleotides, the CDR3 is TGTGCCAGCAGGACCATGACGGTGGATAGCTCCTACAATGAGCAGTTCTTC.

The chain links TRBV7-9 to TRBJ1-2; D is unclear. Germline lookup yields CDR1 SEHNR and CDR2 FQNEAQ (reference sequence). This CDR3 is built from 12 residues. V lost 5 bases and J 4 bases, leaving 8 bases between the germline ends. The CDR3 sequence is CASSVGGYGYTF. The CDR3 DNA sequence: TGTGCCAGCAGCGTGGGTGGCTATGGCTACACCTTC. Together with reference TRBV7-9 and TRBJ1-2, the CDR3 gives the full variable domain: DTGVSQNPRHKITKRGQNVTFRCDPISEHNRLYWYRQTLGQGPEFLTYFQNEAQLEKSRLLSDRFSAERPKGSFSTLEIQRTEQGDSAMYLCASSVGGYGYTFGSGTRLTVV.